Listed below are T cell receptor beta chains from one sample, sequenced in a study of response to subunit inactivated influenza vaccine. TCRdb independently ran MiXCR on the RT-PCR reads; one entry per CDR3 protein. This sample has around 580,000 distinct CDR3 sequences, with approximately 14% found just once. Sequencing was performed on PBMCs from blood, taken approximately 13 days after vaccination. Receptors originate from a man aged 45-60 years who received an inactivated influenza vaccine. Each CDR3 is given with its conserved first and last residue. Fields, in order: V gene, clone size, D gene, J gene, CDR3 protein, CDR3 DNA. D genes are given only for firm matches. Clone size is given for some rows only: seen once, a few or many times, or a class if the clone is expanded.

V gene: TRBV7-2
clone size: -
D gene: -
J gene: TRBJ2-7
CDR3 protein: CASRLDRSPTYEQYF
CDR3 DNA: TGTGCCAGCAGACTCGACAGGTCGCCTACCTACGAGCAGTACTTC

V gene: TRBV9
clone size: -
D gene: TRBD2
J gene: TRBJ2-2
CDR3 protein: CASNRGLAENTGELFF
CDR3 DNA: TGTGCCAGTAACCGAGGACTAGCGGAGAACACCGGGGAGCTGTTTTTT

V gene: TRBV20-1
clone size: few
D gene: -
J gene: TRBJ2-3
CDR3 protein: CSADRRGTDTQYF
CDR3 DNA: TGCAGTGCGGACAGAAGGGGCACAGATACGCAGTATTTT

V gene: TRBV18
clone size: -
D gene: TRBD2
J gene: TRBJ2-3
CDR3 protein: CASSPSQREADTQYF
CDR3 DNA: TGTGCCAGCTCACCTTCTCAGCGGGAGGCAGATACGCAGTATTTT

V gene: TRBV12-3/TRBV12-4
clone size: many
D gene: -
J gene: TRBJ2-1
CDR3 protein: CASSFRMAGNTRIYEQFF
CDR3 DNA: TGTGCCAGCAGTTTCCGGATGGCAGGGAATACCCGGATATATGAGCAGTTCTTC

V gene: TRBV4-2
clone size: -
D gene: -
J gene: TRBJ1-1
CDR3 protein: CASSQAYLNGGGTEAFF
CDR3 DNA: TGTGCCAGCAGCCAAGCATATCTTAATGGGGGAGGCACTGAAGCTTTCTTT

V gene: TRBV7-2
clone size: -
D gene: -
J gene: TRBJ2-3
CDR3 protein: CASSLTSGLTQYF
CDR3 DNA: TGTGCCAGCAGCTTGACCTCGGGACTGACGCAGTATTTT

V gene: TRBV10-3
clone size: -
D gene: -
J gene: TRBJ2-2
CDR3 protein: CAVKGGYTGELFF
CDR3 DNA: TGTGCCGTGAAGGGGGGTTACACCGGGGAGCTGTTTTTT

V gene: TRBV6-5
clone size: -
D gene: TRBD2
J gene: TRBJ2-3
CDR3 protein: CASSYGGRGDTQYF
CDR3 DNA: TGTGCCAGCAGTTACGGCGGGAGGGGGGATACGCAGTATTTT

V gene: TRBV18
clone size: -
D gene: -
J gene: TRBJ1-1
CDR3 protein: CASSLQPLNTEAFF
CDR3 DNA: TGTGCCAGCTCACTACAACCACTCAACACTGAAGCTTTCTTT

V gene: TRBV29-1
clone size: -
D gene: -
J gene: TRBJ2-2
CDR3 protein: CSVETTDKLEGELFF
CDR3 DNA: TGCAGCGTTGAGACAACAGACAAACTGGAAGGGGAGCTGTTTTTT

V gene: TRBV10-3
clone size: -
D gene: -
J gene: TRBJ1-1
CDR3 protein: CAISGGGYNTEAFF
CDR3 DNA: TGTGCCATCAGTGGGGGCGGTTACAACACTGAAGCTTTCTTT

V gene: TRBV6-2/TRBV6-3
clone size: few
D gene: TRBD1
J gene: TRBJ2-7
CDR3 protein: CASSHRDRPYEQYF
CDR3 DNA: TGTGCCAGCAGCCATCGGGACAGACCCTACGAGCAGTACTTC

V gene: TRBV20-1
clone size: few
D gene: TRBD1
J gene: TRBJ1-1
CDR3 protein: CSATGQVNTEAFF
CDR3 DNA: TGCAGTGCTACCGGACAGGTGAACACTGAAGCTTTCTTT

V gene: TRBV21-1
clone size: -
D gene: -
J gene: TRBJ2-5
CDR3 protein: CASSKGYRGIQETQYF
CDR3 DNA: TGTGCCAGCAGCAAAGGGTACCGGGGGATCCAAGAGACCCAGTACTTC

V gene: TRBV29-1
clone size: few
D gene: -
J gene: TRBJ2-1
CDR3 protein: CSVGTGLSDEQFF
CDR3 DNA: TGCAGCGTTGGAACGGGCCTATCGGATGAGCAGTTCTTC

V gene: TRBV20-1
clone size: few
D gene: TRBD1
J gene: TRBJ1-4
CDR3 protein: CSARDGIEGAREKLFF
CDR3 DNA: TGCAGTGCTAGAGATGGAATCGAGGGGGCGCGAGAAAAACTGTTTTTT

V gene: TRBV3-1
clone size: many
D gene: -
J gene: TRBJ1-1
CDR3 protein: CASSPTVENTEAFF
CDR3 DNA: TGTGCCAGCAGCCCGACAGTGGAGAACACTGAAGCTTTCTTT

V gene: TRBV20-1
clone size: few
D gene: -
J gene: TRBJ2-3
CDR3 protein: CSARVPGTSTDTQYF
CDR3 DNA: TGCAGTGCTAGAGTACCAGGGACAAGCACAGATACGCAGTATTTT

V gene: TRBV6-4
clone size: -
D gene: -
J gene: TRBJ2-3
CDR3 protein: CASSPGTVPGDTQYF
CDR3 DNA: TGTGCCAGCAGTCCAGGGACTGTCCCGGGGGATACGCAGTATTTT

V gene: TRBV29-1
clone size: few
D gene: TRBD2
J gene: TRBJ2-7
CDR3 protein: CSVEDRREGYEQYF
CDR3 DNA: TGCAGCGTTGAAGATCGCAGGGAGGGCTACGAGCAGTACTTC

V gene: TRBV7-2
clone size: few
D gene: -
J gene: TRBJ2-7
CDR3 protein: CASSLGVFAVEYF
CDR3 DNA: TGTGCCAGCAGCTTAGGCGTATTCGCGGTGGAGTACTTC

V gene: TRBV10-3
clone size: -
D gene: TRBD2
J gene: TRBJ2-1
CDR3 protein: CAIRPSGSSYNEQFF
CDR3 DNA: TGTGCCATCAGGCCTAGCGGGAGCTCCTACAATGAGCAGTTCTTC

V gene: TRBV5-1
clone size: many
D gene: -
J gene: TRBJ2-1
CDR3 protein: CASSLAGTLTYNEQFF
CDR3 DNA: TGCGCCAGCAGCCTCGCCGGGACACTGACCTACAATGAGCAGTTCTTC

V gene: TRBV3-1
clone size: -
D gene: TRBD2
J gene: TRBJ2-2
CDR3 protein: CASSPTSGTTGELFF
CDR3 DNA: TGTGCCAGCAGCCCTACTAGCGGAACCACCGGGGAGCTGTTTTTT

V gene: TRBV5-1
clone size: -
D gene: -
J gene: TRBJ2-7
CDR3 protein: CASSVGSDYEQYF
CDR3 DNA: TGCGCCAGCAGCGTCGGGTCCGATTACGAGCAGTACTTC

V gene: TRBV7-6
clone size: -
D gene: -
J gene: TRBJ1-5
CDR3 protein: CASSLGPGGGARQPQHF
CDR3 DNA: TGTGCCAGCAGCTTAGGCCCAGGCGGAGGAGCCCGTCAGCCCCAGCATTTT